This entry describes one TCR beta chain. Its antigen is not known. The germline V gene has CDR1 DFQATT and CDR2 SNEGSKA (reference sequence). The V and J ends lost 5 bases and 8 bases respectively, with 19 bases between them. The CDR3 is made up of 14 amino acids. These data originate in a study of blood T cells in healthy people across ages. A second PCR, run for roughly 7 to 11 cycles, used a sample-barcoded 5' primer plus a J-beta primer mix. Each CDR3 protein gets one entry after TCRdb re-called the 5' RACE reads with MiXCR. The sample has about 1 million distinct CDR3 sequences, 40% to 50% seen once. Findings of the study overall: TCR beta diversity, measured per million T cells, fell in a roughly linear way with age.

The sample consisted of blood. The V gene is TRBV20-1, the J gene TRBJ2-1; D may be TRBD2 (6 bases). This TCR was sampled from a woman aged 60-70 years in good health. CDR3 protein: CSASVAVGDHEQFF. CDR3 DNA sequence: TGCAGTGCTTCGGTAGCGGTGGGGGACCATGAGCAGTTCTTC.